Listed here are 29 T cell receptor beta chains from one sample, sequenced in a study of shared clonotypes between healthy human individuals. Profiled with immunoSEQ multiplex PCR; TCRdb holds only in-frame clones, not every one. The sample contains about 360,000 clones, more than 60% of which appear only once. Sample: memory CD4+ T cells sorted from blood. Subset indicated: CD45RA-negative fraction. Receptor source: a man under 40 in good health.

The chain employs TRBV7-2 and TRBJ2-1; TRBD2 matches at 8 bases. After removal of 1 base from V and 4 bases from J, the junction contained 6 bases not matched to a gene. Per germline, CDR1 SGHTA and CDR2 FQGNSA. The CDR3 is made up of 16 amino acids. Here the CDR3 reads CASSLVLGLEYNEQFF. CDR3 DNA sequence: TGTGCCAGCAGCTTAGTCTTGGGACTAGAGTACAATGAGCAGTTCTTC.

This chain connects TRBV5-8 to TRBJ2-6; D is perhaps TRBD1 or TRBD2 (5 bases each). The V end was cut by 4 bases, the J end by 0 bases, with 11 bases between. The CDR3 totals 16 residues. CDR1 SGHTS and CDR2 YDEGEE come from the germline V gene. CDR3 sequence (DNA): TGTGCCAGCAGCAAGGGGACCCGCTCTGGGGCCAACGTCCTGACTTTC. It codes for CASSKGTRSGANVLTF. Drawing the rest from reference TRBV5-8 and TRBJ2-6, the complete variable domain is EAGVTQSPTHLIKTRGQQATLRCSPISGHTSVYWYQQALGLGLQFLLWYDEGEERNRGNFPPRFSGRQFPNYSSELNVNALELEDSALYLCASSKGTRSGANVLTFGAGSRLTVL.

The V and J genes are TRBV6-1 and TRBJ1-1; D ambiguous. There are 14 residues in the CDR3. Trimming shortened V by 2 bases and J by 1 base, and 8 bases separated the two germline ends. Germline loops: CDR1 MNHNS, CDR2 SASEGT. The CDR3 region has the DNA TGTGCCAGCAGTGAACAAAAAGGGAACACTGAAGCTTTCTTT. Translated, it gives CASSEQKGNTEAFF.

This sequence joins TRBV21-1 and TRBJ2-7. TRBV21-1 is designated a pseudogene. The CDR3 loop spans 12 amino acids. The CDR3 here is CASSKETYEQYF. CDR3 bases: TGTGCCAGCAGCAAAGAGACCTACGAGCAGTACTTC.

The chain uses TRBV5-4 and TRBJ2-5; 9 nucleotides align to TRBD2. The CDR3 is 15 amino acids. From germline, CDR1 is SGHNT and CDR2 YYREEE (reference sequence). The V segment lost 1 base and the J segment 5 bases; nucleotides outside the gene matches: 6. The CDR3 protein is CASSLSSGRDETQYF. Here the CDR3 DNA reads TGTGCCAGCAGCTTGAGTAGCGGGAGAGATGAGACCCAGTACTTC.

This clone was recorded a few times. The chain's CDR3 is CASSQDPGQTGWETQYF. Here the CDR3 DNA reads TGTGCCAGCAGCCAAGATCCAGGCCAAACGGGTTGGGAGACCCAGTACTTC. The rearrangement links TRBV14 to TRBJ2-5; no firm D call. Germline V gene sequence: CDR1 SGHDN, CDR2 FVKESK. The V gene lost 0 bases and the J gene lost 5 bases, with 19 bases spanning the gap. CDR3 size: 17 residues.

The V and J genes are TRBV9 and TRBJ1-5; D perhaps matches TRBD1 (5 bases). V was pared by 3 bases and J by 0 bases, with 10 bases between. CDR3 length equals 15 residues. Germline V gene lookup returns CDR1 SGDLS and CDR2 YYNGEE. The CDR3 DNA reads TGTGCCAGCAGCGAAACAGGCGATAGCAATCAGCCCCAGCATTTT. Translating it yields CASSETGDSNQPQHF.

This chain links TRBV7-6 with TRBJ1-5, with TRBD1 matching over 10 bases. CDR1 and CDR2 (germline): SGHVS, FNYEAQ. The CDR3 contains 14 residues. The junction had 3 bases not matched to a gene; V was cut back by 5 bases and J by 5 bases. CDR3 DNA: TGTGCCAGCAGCGCGACAGGGGGCGATCAGCCCCAGCATTTT. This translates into CASSATGGDQPQHF.

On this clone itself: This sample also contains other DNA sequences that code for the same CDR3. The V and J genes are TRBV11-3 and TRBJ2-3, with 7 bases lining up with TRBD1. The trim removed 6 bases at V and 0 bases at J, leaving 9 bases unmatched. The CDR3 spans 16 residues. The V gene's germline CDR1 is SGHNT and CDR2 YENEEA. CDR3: CASSPGGASSTDTQYF. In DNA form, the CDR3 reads TGTGCCAGCAGTCCAGGGGGAGCCTCTAGCACAGATACGCAGTATTTT.

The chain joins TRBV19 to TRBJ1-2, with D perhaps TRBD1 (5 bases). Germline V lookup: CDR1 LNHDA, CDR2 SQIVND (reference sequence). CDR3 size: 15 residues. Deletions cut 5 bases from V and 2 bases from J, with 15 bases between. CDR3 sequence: CASSADTQANYGYTF. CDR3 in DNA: TGTGCCAGTAGTGCCGATACACAGGCGAACTATGGCTACACCTTC.

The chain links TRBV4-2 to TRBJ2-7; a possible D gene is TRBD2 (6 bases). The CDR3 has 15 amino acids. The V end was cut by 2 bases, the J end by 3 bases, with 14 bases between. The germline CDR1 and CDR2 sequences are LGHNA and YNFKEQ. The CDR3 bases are TGTGCCAGCAGCCAAAGGGAGGTAGGACACTACGAGCAGTACTTC. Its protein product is CASSQREVGHYEQYF.

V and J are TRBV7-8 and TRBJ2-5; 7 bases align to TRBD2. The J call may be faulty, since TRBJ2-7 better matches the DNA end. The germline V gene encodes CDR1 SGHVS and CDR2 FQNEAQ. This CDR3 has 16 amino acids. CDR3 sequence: CASSYSRRESSYEQYF. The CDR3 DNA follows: TGTGCCAGCAGCTATTCAAGGCGGGAGAGTTCCTACGAGCAGTACTTC.

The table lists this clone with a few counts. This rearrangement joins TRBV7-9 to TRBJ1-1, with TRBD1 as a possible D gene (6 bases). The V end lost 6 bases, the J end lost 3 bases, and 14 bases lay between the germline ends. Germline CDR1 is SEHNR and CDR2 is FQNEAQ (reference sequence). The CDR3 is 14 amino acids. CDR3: CASRTGTIDTEAFF. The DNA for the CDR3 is TGTGCCAGCAGAACAGGGACAATCGACACTGAAGCTTTCTTT.

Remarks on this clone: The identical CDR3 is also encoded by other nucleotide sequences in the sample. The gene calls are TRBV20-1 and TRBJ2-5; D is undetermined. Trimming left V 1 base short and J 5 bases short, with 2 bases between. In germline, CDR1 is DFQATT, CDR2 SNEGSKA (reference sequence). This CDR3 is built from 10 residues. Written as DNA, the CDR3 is TGCAGTGCTAGAGTGGAGACCCAGTACTTC. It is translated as CSARVETQYF.

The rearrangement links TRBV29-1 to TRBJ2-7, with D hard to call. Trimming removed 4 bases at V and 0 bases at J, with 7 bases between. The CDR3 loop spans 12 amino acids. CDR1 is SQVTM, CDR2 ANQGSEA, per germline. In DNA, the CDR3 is TGCAGCGTTGGAATGTCCTCCTACGAGCAGTACTTC. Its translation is CSVGMSSYEQYF.

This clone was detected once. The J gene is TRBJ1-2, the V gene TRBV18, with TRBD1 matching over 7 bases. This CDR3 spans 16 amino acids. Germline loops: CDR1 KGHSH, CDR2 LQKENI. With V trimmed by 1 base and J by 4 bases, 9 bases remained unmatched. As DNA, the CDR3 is TGTGCCAGCTCACCACAGGAGGGGGCCGACGGCTATGGCTACACCTTC. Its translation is CASSPQEGADGYGYTF.

CDR3 sequence (DNA): TGTGCCAGCTCCACGGCCGCAGGGGTCAACAATGAGCAGTTCTTC. Translating it yields CASSTAAGVNNEQFF. The rearrangement uses TRBV7-3 and TRBJ2-1, with D tentatively TRBD1 (6 bases). Germline V gives CDR1 SGHTA, CDR2 FQGTGA. The ends were cut back, 8 bases at V and 5 bases at J, with 19 bases in the middle. This CDR3 contains 15 residues.

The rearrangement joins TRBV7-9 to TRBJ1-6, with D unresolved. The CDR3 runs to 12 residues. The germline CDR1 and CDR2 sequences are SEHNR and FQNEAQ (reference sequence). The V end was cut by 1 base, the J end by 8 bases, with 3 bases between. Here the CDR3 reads CASSLGYSPLHF. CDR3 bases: TGTGCCAGCAGCTTAGGATATTCACCCCTCCACTTT.

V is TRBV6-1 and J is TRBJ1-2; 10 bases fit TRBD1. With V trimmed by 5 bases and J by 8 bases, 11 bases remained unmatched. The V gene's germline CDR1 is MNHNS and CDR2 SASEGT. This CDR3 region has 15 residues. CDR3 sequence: CASSSPGQGPGGYTF. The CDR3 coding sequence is TGTGCCAGCAGTTCGCCGGGACAGGGGCCCGGAGGCTACACCTTC.

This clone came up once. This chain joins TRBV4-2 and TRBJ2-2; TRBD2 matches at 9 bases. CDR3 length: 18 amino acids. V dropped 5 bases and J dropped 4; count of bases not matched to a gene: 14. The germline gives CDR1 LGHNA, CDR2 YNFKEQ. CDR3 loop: CASSNRTSASRGTGELFF. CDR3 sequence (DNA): TGTGCCAGCAGCAATAGGACTAGCGCTTCCAGGGGCACCGGGGAGCTGTTTTTT.

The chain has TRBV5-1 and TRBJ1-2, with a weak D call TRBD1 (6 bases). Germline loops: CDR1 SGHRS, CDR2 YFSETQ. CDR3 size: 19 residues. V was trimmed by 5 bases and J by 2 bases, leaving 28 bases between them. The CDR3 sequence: CASREGDIRGPVTNYGYTF. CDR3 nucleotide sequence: TGCGCCAGCAGAGAGGGGGATATTCGGGGCCCAGTGACAAACTATGGCTACACCTTC.

In DNA form, the CDR3 reads TGCGCCAGCAGCCACAAGGGACGAAGTAACACCATATATTTT. It is translated as CASSHKGRSNTIYF. V usage is TRBV4-1 and J usage is TRBJ1-3; tentative D call: TRBD1 (5 bases). V was clipped by 3 bases and J by 7 bases, with 13 bases between them. CDR1 and CDR2 from the germline V gene are MGHRA and YSYEKL. The CDR3 covers 14 residues.

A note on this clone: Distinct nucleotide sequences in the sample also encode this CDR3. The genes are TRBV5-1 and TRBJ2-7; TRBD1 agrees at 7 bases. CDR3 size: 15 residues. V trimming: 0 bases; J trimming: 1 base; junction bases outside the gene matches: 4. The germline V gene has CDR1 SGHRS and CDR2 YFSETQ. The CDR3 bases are TGCGCCAGCAGCTTGGTGGCAGGGGGATCCTACGAGCAGTACTTC. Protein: CASSLVAGGSYEQYF.

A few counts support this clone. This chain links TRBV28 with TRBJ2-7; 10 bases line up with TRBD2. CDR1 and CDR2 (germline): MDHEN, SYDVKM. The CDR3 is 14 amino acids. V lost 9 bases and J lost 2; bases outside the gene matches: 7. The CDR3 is CASEGTSDAYEQYF. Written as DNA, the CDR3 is TGTGCCAGTGAGGGGACTAGCGACGCCTACGAGCAGTACTTC.

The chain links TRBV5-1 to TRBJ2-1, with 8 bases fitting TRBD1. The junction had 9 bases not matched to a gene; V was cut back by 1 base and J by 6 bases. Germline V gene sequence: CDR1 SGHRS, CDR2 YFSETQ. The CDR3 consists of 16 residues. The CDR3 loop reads CASSLRGTGTFNEQFF. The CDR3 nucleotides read TGCGCCAGCAGCTTGCGTGGGACAGGCACCTTCAATGAGCAGTTCTTC. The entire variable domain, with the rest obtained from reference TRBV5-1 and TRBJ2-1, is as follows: KAGVTQTPRYLIKTRGQQVTLSCSPISGHRSVSWYQQTPGQGLQFLFEYFSETQRNKGNFPGRFSGRQFSNSRSEMNVSTLELGDSALYLCASSLRGTGTFNEQFFGPGTRLTVL.

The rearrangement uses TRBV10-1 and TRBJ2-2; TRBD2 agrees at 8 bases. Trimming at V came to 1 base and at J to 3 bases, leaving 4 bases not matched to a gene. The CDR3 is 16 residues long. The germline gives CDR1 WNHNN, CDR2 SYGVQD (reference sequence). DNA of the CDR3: TGCGCCAGCAGTGAGTTGGGACTAGAGCACACCGGGGAGCTGTTTTTT. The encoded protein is CASSELGLEHTGELFF.

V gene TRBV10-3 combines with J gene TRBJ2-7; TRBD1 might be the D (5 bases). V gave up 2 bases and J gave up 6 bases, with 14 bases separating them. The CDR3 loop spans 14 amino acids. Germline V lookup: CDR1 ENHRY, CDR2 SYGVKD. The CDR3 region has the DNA TGTGCCATCAGTGAGATCCCCGACAGTAGCGAGCAGTACTTC. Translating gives CAISEIPDSSEQYF.

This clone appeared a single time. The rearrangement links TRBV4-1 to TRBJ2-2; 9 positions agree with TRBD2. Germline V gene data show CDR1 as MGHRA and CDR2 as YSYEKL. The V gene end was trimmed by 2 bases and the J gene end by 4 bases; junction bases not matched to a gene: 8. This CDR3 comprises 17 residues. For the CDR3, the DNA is TGCGCCAGCAGCCAACTCGATAGCGGGAGTGTCACCGGGGAGCTGTTTTTT. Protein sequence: CASSQLDSGSVTGELFF.

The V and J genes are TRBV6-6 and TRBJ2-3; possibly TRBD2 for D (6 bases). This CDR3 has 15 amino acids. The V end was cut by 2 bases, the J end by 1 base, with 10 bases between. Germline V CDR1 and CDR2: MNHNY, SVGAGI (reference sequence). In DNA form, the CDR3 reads TGTGCCAGCAGTTACGGGGCGGGGCGCACAGATACGCAGTATTTT. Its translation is CASSYGAGRTDTQYF.